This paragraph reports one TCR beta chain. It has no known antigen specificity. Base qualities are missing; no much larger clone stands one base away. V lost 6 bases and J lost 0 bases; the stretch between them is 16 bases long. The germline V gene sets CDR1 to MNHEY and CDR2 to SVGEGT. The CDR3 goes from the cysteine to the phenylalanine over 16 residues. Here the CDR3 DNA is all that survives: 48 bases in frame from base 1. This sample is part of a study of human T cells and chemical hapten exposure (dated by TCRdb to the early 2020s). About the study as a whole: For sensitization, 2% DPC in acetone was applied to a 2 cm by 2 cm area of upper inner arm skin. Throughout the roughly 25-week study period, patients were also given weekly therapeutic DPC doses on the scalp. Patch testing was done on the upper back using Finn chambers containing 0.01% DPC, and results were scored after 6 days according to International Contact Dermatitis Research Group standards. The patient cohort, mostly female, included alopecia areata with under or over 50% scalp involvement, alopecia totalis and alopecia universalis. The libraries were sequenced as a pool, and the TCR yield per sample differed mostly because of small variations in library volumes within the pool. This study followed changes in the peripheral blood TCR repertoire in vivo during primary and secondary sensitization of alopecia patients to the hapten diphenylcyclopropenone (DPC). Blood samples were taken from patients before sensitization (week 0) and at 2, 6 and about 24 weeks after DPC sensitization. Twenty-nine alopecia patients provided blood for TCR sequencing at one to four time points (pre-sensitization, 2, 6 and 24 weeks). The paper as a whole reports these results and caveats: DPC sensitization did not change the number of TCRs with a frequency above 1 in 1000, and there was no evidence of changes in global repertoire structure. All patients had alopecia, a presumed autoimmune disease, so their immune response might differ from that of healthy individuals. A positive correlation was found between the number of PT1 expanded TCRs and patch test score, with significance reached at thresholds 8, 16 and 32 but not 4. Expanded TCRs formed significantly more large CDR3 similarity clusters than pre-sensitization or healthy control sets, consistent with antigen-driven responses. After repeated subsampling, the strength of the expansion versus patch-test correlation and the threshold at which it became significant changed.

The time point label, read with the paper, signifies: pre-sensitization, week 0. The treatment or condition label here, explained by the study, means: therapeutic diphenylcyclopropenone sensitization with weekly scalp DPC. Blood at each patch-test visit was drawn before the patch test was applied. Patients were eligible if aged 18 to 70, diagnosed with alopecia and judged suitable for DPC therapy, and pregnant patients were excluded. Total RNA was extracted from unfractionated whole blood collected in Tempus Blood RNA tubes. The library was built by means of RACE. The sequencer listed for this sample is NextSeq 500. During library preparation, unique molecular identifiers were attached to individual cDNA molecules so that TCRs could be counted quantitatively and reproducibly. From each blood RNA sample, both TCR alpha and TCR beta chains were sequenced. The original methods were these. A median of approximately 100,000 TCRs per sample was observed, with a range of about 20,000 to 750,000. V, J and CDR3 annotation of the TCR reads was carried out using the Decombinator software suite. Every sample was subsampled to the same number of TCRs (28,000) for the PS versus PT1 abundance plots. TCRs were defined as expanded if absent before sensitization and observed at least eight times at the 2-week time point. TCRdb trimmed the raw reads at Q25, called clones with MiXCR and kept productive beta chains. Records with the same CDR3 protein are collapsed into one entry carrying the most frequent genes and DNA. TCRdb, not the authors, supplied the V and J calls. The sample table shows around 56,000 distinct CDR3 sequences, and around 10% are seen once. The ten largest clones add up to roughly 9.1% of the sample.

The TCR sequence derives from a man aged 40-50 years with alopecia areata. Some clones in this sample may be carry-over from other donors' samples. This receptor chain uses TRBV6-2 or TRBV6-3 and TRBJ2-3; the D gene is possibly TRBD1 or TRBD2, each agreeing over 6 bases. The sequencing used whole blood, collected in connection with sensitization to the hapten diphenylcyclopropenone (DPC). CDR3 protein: CASRAWGAGSTDTQYF. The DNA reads TGTGCCAGCAGGGCGTGGGGGGCTGGGAGCACAGATACGCAGTATTTT.